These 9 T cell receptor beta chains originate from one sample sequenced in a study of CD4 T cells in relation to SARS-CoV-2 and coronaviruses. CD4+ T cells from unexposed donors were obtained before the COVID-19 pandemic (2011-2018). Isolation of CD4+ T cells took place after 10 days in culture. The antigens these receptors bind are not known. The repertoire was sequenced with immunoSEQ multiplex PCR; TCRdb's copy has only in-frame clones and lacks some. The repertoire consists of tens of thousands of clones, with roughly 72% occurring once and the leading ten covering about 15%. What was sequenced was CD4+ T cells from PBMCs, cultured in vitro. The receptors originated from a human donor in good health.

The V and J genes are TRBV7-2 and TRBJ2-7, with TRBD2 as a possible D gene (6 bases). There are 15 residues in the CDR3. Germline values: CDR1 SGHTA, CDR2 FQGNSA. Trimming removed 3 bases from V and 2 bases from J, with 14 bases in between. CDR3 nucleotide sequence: TGTGCCAGCAGCTTGAGAACACTAGCAGCCTACGAGCAGTACTTC. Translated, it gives CASSLRTLAAYEQYF.

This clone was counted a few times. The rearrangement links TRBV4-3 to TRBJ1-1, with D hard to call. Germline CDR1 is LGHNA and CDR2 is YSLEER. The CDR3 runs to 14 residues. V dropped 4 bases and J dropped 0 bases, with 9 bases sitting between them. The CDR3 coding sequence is TGCGCCAGCAGCCCCTCCGTGGTGAACACTGAAGCTTTCTTT. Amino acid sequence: CASSPSVVNTEAFF.

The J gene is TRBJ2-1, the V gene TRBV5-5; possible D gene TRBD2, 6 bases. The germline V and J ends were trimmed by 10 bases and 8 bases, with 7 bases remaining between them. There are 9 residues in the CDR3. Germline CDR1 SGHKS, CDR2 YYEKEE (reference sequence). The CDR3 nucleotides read TGTGCCGGCGGGGATGAGCAGTTCTTC. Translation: CAGGDEQFF.

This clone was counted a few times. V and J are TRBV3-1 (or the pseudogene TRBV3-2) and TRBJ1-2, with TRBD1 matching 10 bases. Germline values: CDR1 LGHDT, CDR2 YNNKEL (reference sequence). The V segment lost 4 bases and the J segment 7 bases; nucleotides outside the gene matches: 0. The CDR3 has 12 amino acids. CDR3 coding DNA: TGTGCCAGCAGCCGGGACAGGGGTGGCTACACCTTC. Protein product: CASSRDRGGYTF.

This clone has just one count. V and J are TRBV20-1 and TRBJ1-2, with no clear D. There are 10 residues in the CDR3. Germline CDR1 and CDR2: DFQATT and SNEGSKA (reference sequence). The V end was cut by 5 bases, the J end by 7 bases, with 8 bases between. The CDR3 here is CSASGAGYTF. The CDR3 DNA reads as TGCAGTGCTTCAGGTGCTGGCTACACCTTC.

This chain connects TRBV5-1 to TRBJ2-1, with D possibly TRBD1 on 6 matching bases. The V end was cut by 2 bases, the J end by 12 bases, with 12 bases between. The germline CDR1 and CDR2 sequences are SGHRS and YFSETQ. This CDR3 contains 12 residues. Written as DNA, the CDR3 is TGCGCCAGCAGCTTAGGACAGCTTGGGCAGTTCTTC. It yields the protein CASSLGQLGQFF.

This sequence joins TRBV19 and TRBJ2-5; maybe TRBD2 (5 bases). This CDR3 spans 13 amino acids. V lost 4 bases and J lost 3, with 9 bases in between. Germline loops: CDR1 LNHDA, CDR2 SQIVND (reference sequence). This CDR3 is CASSRLTKETQYF. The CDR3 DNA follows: TGTGCCAGTAGTAGGCTGACTAAAGAGACCCAGTACTTC.

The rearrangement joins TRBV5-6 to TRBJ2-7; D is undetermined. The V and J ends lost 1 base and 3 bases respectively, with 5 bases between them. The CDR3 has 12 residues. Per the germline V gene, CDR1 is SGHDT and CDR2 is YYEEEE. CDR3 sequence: CASSLSHYEQYF. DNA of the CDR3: TGTGCCAGCAGCTTGTCACACTACGAGCAGTACTTC.

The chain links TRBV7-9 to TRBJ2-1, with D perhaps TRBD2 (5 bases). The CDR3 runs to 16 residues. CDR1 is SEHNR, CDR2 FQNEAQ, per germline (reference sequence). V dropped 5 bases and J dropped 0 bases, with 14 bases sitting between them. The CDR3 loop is CASSPKRRISYNEQFF. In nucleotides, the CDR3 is TGTGCCAGCAGCCCCAAGCGGCGGATCTCCTACAATGAGCAGTTCTTC.